The 21 T cell receptor beta chains given below trace back to one sample, sequenced in a study of OX40 agonist ivuxolimab in advanced cancers. Sequencing was performed with immunoSEQ multiplex PCR; in TCRdb, only in-frame clones are kept and a portion is missing. Here the sample spans about 76,000 clones, about 87% being singletons. Specimen: CD4+ or CD8+ T cells sorted from blood, collected in a trial of the OX40 agonist ivuxolimab. Every receptor here comes from an adult with an advanced solid tumor such as melanoma, head and neck, liver or kidney cancer.

The rearrangement uses TRBV4-1 and TRBJ1-2; 11 bases are shared with TRBD1. The CDR3 contains 16 residues. The V gene's germline CDR1 is MGHRA and CDR2 YSYEKL. The J segment lost 3 bases and the V segment lost 4 bases, leaving 7 bases of the junction unmatched. CDR3 in amino acids: CASSPEGQGVHYGYTF. DNA for the CDR3: TGCGCCAGCAGCCCCGAGGGACAGGGGGTCCACTATGGCTACACCTTC.

This chain links TRBV5-6 with TRBJ2-5; D remains ambiguous. CDR1 SGHDT and CDR2 YYEEEE come from the germline V gene. The CDR3 totals 14 residues. V gave up 3 bases and J gave up 3 bases, with 12 bases separating them. DNA for the CDR3: TGTGCCAGCAGCTCGTTCTTCCGGGAAGAGACCCAGTACTTC. It is translated as CASSSFFREETQYF.

The chain uses TRBV27 and TRBJ2-1, with TRBD2 matching 8 bases. CDR3 size: 19 residues. Losses at the gene ends were 5 bases for V and 6 bases for J; bases not matched to a gene: 21. Germline CDR1 and CDR2: MNHEY and SMNVEV (reference sequence). The CDR3 sequence: CASSPTPRSSSGRVNEQFF. Here the CDR3 DNA reads TGTGCCAGCAGTCCAACCCCAAGGTCGTCGAGCGGGAGAGTCAATGAGCAGTTCTTC.

The V gene is TRBV30, the J gene TRBJ1-4; D ambiguous. The V and J ends lost 1 base and 3 bases respectively, with 15 bases between them. Germline CDR1 is GTSNPN and CDR2 is SVGIG (reference sequence). CDR3 length equals 16 residues. DNA for the CDR3: TGTGCCTGGAGTGCCCCGTTGGGGTCGGCTAATGAAAAACTGTTTTTT. Amino acid sequence: CAWSAPLGSANEKLFF.

The CDR3 loop is CASSVVVNGAGELFF. The CDR3 bases are TGTGCCAGCAGCGTAGTTGTTAACGGAGCCGGGGAGCTGTTTTTT. The gene calls are TRBV9 and TRBJ2-2; no clear D gene. The V gene lost 0 bases and the J gene lost 6 bases, with 12 bases spanning the gap. This CDR3 spans 15 amino acids. The germline CDR1 and CDR2 sequences are SGDLS and YYNGEE.

The genes are TRBV2 and TRBJ2-5, with TRBD1 matching 10 bases. The germline V gene encodes CDR1 SNHLY and CDR2 FYNNEI. This CDR3 contains 15 residues. After removal of 6 bases from V and 11 bases from J, the junction contained 15 bases not matched to a gene. The CDR3, as DNA: TGTGCCAGCAGCCCGGGCCGGGACAGGGGCTATGAGCAGTACTTC. Its translation: CASSPGRDRGYEQYF.

V usage is TRBV6-6 and J usage is TRBJ1-1; TRBD1 agrees at 7 bases. There are 15 residues in the CDR3. The germline CDR1 and CDR2 sequences are MNHNY and SVGAGI (reference sequence). The trim removed 2 bases at V and 2 bases at J, leaving 5 bases unmatched. For the CDR3, the DNA is TGTGCCAGCAGTTACGAGGGGGCGCCAAACACTGAAGCTTTCTTT. It yields the protein CASSYEGAPNTEAFF.

The CDR3 sequence: CAISDVWGEQYF. The CDR3 bases are TGTGCCATCAGTGACGTTTGGGGCGAGCAGTACTTC. The V and J genes are TRBV10-3 and TRBJ2-5; no firm D call. The closer fit of TRBJ2-7 to the DNA end suggests the J call may be wrong. Germline V CDR1 and CDR2: ENHRY, SYGVKD. The CDR3 has 12 amino acids.

The chain joins TRBV4-3 to TRBJ2-7, with 7 bases aligning to TRBD2. Per germline, CDR1 LGHNA and CDR2 YSLEER. J was trimmed by 3 bases and V by 4 bases; bases with no gene match: 6. The CDR3 has 14 amino acids. CDR3 in DNA: TGCGCCAGCAGCCCATCTAGCGGAGGCTACGAGCAGTACTTC. Its translation: CASSPSSGGYEQYF.

This clone turned up a few times. V gene TRBV10-3 combines with J gene TRBJ1-1, with 8 bases lining up with TRBD1. Germline values: CDR1 ENHRY, CDR2 SYGVKD. V gave up 6 bases and J gave up 4 bases; unmatched junction bases: 7. CDR3 length equals 14 residues. The CDR3 region has the DNA TGTGCCATCAGGGACAGGGAGGAGGGCACTGAAGCTTTCTTT. Amino acid sequence: CAIRDREEGTEAFF.

CDR3 sequence reads: CASRGTGGTEAFF. The CDR3 DNA follows: TGTGCCAGCCGTGGGACAGGGGGCACTGAAGCTTTCTTT. This chain links TRBV5-5 with TRBJ1-1, with 11 bases identical to TRBD1. J was trimmed by 4 bases and V by 7 bases; bases with no gene match: 3. The germline V gene has CDR1 SGHKS and CDR2 YYEKEE (reference sequence). This CDR3 has 13 amino acids. The full variable domain, with the rest looked up from reference TRBV5-5 and TRBJ1-1, is DAGVTQSPTHLIKTRGQQVTLRCSPISGHKSVSWYQQVLGQGPQFIFQYYEKEERGRGNFPDRFSARQFPNYSSELNVNALLLGDSALYLCASRGTGGTEAFFGQGTRLTVV.

The gene calls are TRBV5-1 and TRBJ2-7, with a tentative D call TRBD2 (6 bases). CDR1 is SGHRS and CDR2 is YFSETQ in the germline V gene. The CDR3 is 15 residues long. With 0 bases removed from V and 0 bases from J, the gap between germline ends came to 10 bases. The CDR3 loop reads CASSLAGGSSYEQYF. The CDR3 DNA reads TGCGCCAGCAGCTTGGCCGGGGGTAGCTCCTACGAGCAGTACTTC.

The chain couples TRBV5-3 to TRBJ2-3, with 7 bases matching TRBD2. TRBV5-3 is designated an ORF whose function remains uncertain. CDR3 length equals 15 residues. Losses at the gene ends were 1 base for V and 5 bases for J; bases not matched to a gene: 7. As DNA, the CDR3 is TGTGCCAGAAGCTTGAATGCGGGAGCGGGAGATACGCAGTATTTT. This encodes CARSLNAGAGDTQYF.

The V gene is TRBV5-5, the J gene TRBJ1-5; D ambiguous. The CDR3 spans 14 residues. V gave up 0 bases and J gave up 5 bases, with 9 bases separating them. Germline CDR1 SGHKS, CDR2 YYEKEE (reference sequence). The CDR3 region is CASSLGNVDQPQHF. The CDR3 nucleotides are TGTGCCAGCAGCTTGGGTAACGTCGATCAGCCCCAGCATTTT.

V usage is TRBV14 and J usage is TRBJ2-7, with D perhaps matching TRBD1 or TRBD2 (6 bases each). The germline V and J ends were trimmed by 4 bases and 0 bases, with 10 bases remaining between them. CDR3 length: 14 residues. CDR1 and CDR2 (germline): SGHDN, FVKESK. The CDR3 bases are TGTGCCAGCAGCCTTCGGGGGCTCTCCTACGAGCAGTACTTC. Encoded protein: CASSLRGLSYEQYF.

Turning to this clone: A read error may account for a junction end that differs from germline. The sample contains more than one DNA sequence encoding this CDR3. The rearrangement uses TRBV11-2 and TRBJ1-1; no definite D call. CDR3 length: 14 residues. Looked up from germline, CDR1 is SGHAT and CDR2 is FQNNGV. CDR3 in DNA: TGTGCTAGCAGCTTAGGGTTTAGGTCCGCAAAAGCTTTCTTT. Translating it yields CASSLGFRSAKAFF.

This clone showed up just once. The chain joins TRBV10-3 to TRBJ2-3; D call uncertain. CDR1 ENHRY and CDR2 SYGVKD come from the germline V gene. The CDR3 contains 12 residues. Trimming pared 2 bases from V and 2 bases from J, leaving 2 bases between. The CDR3: CAISEDTDTQYF. The CDR3 region has the DNA TGTGCCATCAGTGAGGACACAGATACGCAGTATTTT.

The chain joins TRBV12-5 to TRBJ2-2; TRBD2 matches 7 bases. Germline CDR1 is LGHNT and CDR2 is FRNRAP. The CDR3 has 14 amino acids. V dropped 1 base and J dropped 5; count of bases not matched to a gene: 1. The DNA for the CDR3 is TGTGCTAGTGGTTTGGGTAGCGGGACCGGGGAGCTGTTTTTT. Its translation is CASGLGSGTGELFF.

This clone occurred a few times. V gene TRBV19 combines with J gene TRBJ2-5; 15 positions match TRBD2. Germline V CDR1 and CDR2: LNHDA, SQIVND (reference sequence). The CDR3 has 18 residues. Germline trimming cut 4 bases from V and 1 base from J; bases unmatched to any gene: 7. The CDR3 protein is CASSTGLAGGPAQETQYF. As DNA, the CDR3 is TGTGCCAGTAGTACTGGACTAGCGGGAGGGCCTGCCCAAGAGACCCAGTACTTC.

The V call is TRBV11-1, the J call TRBJ2-1, with D unclear. The CDR3 length is 14 residues. The V gene lost 3 bases and the J gene lost 5 bases, with 11 bases spanning the gap. Germline V gives CDR1 SGHAT, CDR2 FQDESV (reference sequence). The CDR3 region is CASSFSRINNEQFF. CDR3 DNA sequence: TGTGCCAGCAGCTTTTCCAGAATTAACAATGAGCAGTTCTTC.

Concerning this clone itself: This sample includes further DNA sequences coding for the same CDR3. This sequence joins TRBV15 and TRBJ2-6, with 7 positions matching TRBD1. Germline V gene sequence: CDR1 LNHNV, CDR2 YYDKDF (reference sequence). Trimming removed 6 bases from V and 4 bases from J; junction bases left unmatched: 3. The CDR3 length is 14 residues. The CDR3 sequence is CATSKGAGANVLTF. The CDR3 nucleotides read TGTGCCACCAGTAAGGGGGCCGGGGCCAACGTCCTGACTTTC.